A single sample gave rise to the 19 T cell receptor beta chains below, sequenced in a study of cytomegalovirus exposure and HLA in healthy donors (dated by TCRdb to the late 2010s). Library prep was done by the immunoSEQ multiplex PCR assay. A mixture of 60 forward primers for TCR Vbeta segments and 13 reverse primers for TCR Jbeta segments was used in the multiplex PCR. The source is immuneACCESS, and TCRdb retained only in-frame sequences with V and J called. Part of the clones is not carried over; for the studies checked, unresolved V genes explain less than half of this, and the remainder is unexplained. Recorded for this sample are around 200,000 clones; 70% to 85% of them occurred a single time. The ten largest account for around 1.2% of the sample. Material: PBMCs. The receptors originated from a girl aged 2 to 9 in good health and CMV-seropositive.

The chain uses TRBV7-3 and TRBJ2-3; 11 bases line up with TRBD2. The CDR3 has 16 residues. Germline-derived CDR1 and CDR2 are SGHTA and FQGTGA. With V trimmed by 2 bases and J by 1 base, 2 bases remained unmatched. The CDR3 reads CASSLFSGGGTDTQYF. As DNA, the CDR3 is TGTGCCAGCAGCTTATTTAGCGGGGGGGGCACAGATACGCAGTATTTT.

The chain combines TRBV6-5 with TRBJ2-7; 11 nucleotides line up with TRBD1. Germline CDR1 is MNHEY and CDR2 is SVGAGI. J was trimmed by 6 bases and V by 4 bases; bases with no gene match: 5. The CDR3 consists of 14 residues. As DNA, the CDR3 is TGTGCCAGCAGTTCGGACAGGGGGCGAAGCGAGCAGTACTTC. Its translation: CASSSDRGRSEQYF.

The J gene is TRBJ2-1, the V gene TRBV18; D is perhaps TRBD1 (6 bases). This CDR3 region has 16 residues. Trimming took off 2 bases at V and 3 bases at J, with 14 bases between the two ends. The germline V gene has CDR1 KGHSH and CDR2 LQKENI. CDR3 bases: TGTGCCAGCTCACCAAGAGGGGTGACAGGCTACAATGAGCAGTTCTTC. Protein product: CASSPRGVTGYNEQFF.

Concerning this clone itself: Distinct nucleotide sequences in the sample also encode this CDR3. The chain employs TRBV6-1 and TRBJ1-1; tentatively, D is TRBD1 (6 bases). Germline V lookup: CDR1 MNHNS, CDR2 SASEGT. The germline V and J ends were trimmed by 1 base and 0 bases, with 6 bases remaining between them. CDR3 length: 14 amino acids. The CDR3 DNA sequence: TGTGCCAGCAGTGAAGACAGGGTGAACACTGAAGCTTTCTTT. Translated, it gives CASSEDRVNTEAFF.

The chain recombines TRBV6-5 with TRBJ1-2; 10 positions match TRBD1. Germline V gene data show CDR1 as MNHEY and CDR2 as SVGAGI. The CDR3 contains 15 residues. V lost 6 bases, J lost 2 bases, and 6 bases stayed unmatched. The CDR3 DNA sequence: TGTGCCAGCAGCTCTAGACAGGGGGCGAACTATGGCTACACCTTC. Its protein is CASSSRQGANYGYTF.

The chain combines TRBV19 with TRBJ2-6, with 7 bases matching TRBD1. This CDR3 is 16 amino acids long. V was clipped by 5 bases and J by 0 bases; unmatched bases: 4. Germline CDR1 is LNHDA and CDR2 is SQIVND (reference sequence). The CDR3 sequence: CASSVTGNSGANVLTF. In nucleotides, the CDR3 is TGTGCCAGTAGTGTGACAGGGAACTCTGGGGCCAACGTCCTGACTTTC. The whole variable domain, remainder taken from reference TRBV19 and TRBJ2-6, is DGGITQSPKYLFRKEGQNVTLSCEQNLNHDAMYWYRQDPGQGLRLIYYSQIVNDFQKGDIAEGYSVSREKKESFPLTVTSAQKNPTAFYLCASSVTGNSGANVLTFGAGSRLTVL.

V is TRBV7-3 and J is TRBJ2-3; 9 bases map to TRBD2. The CDR3 covers 15 residues. The junction had 5 bases not matched to a gene; V was cut back by 5 bases and J by 2 bases. CDR1 is SGHTA, CDR2 FQGTGA, per germline. CDR3 protein: CASSNLAGATDTQYF. DNA for the CDR3: TGTGCCAGCAGCAACTTAGCGGGGGCCACAGATACGCAGTATTTT.

The rearrangement links TRBV9 to TRBJ2-1; D perhaps matches TRBD2 (5 bases). Trimming shortened V by 0 bases and J by 5 bases, and 12 bases separated the two germline ends. From germline, CDR1 is SGDLS and CDR2 YYNGEE. CDR3 length equals 15 residues. This chain's CDR3 is CASSVGPGLNNEQFF. DNA of the CDR3: TGTGCCAGCAGCGTAGGCCCCGGACTTAACAATGAGCAGTTCTTC.

V gene TRBV28 combines with J gene TRBJ1-1, with D perhaps TRBD1 (6 bases). Germline V gives CDR1 MDHEN, CDR2 SYDVKM. Trimming cost V 4 bases and J 0 bases, with 12 bases left between them. The CDR3 sequence is 15 residues long. This chain's CDR3 is CASSSTGHMNTEAFF. The CDR3 DNA reads TGTGCCAGCAGTTCAACGGGACATATGAACACTGAAGCTTTCTTT.

The rearrangement uses TRBV18 and TRBJ1-2; weak D call: TRBD1 (5 bases). V shed 3 bases and J shed 0 bases, with 11 bases lying between them. Germline loops: CDR1 KGHSH, CDR2 LQKENI. CDR3 length: 15 residues. This chain's CDR3 is CASSPKDRANYGYTF. In DNA form, the CDR3 reads TGTGCCAGCTCACCGAAAGACAGAGCTAACTATGGCTACACCTTC. Based on the CDR3 plus reference TRBV18 and TRBJ1-2, the full variable domain is NAGVMQNPRHLVRRRGQEARLRCSPMKGHSHVYWYRQLPEEGLKFMVYLQKENIIDESGMPKERFSAEFPKEGPSILRIQQVVRGDSAAYFCASSPKDRANYGYTFGSGTRLTVV.

J is TRBJ2-3 and V is TRBV5-1; D ambiguous. CDR1 is SGHRS and CDR2 is YFSETQ in the germline V gene. V was trimmed by 5 bases and J by 7 bases, leaving 20 bases between them. The CDR3 runs 15 residues. The CDR3 DNA reads TGCGCCAGCAGACCTCTCGAGAAGAGCATGAATACGCAGTATTTT. It translates to CASRPLEKSMNTQYF.

The genes are TRBV18 and TRBJ2-7, with D uncertain. Looked up from germline, CDR1 is KGHSH and CDR2 is LQKENI. V lost 1 base to trimming and J lost 0 bases, with 10 bases between them. The CDR3 extends over 15 amino acids. CDR3 residues: CASSPQRADSYEQYF. The CDR3, as DNA: TGTGCCAGCTCACCACAGCGCGCAGACTCCTACGAGCAGTACTTC.

The CDR3 reads CAWSGGRGQVVEQFF. The CDR3 DNA follows: TGTGCCTGGAGCGGCGGCAGGGGGCAGGTTGTTGAGCAGTTCTTC. V gene TRBV30 combines with J gene TRBJ2-1, with 8 bases lining up with TRBD1. This CDR3 has 15 amino acids. Per the germline V gene, CDR1 is GTSNPN and CDR2 is SVGIG (reference sequence). Trimming cost V 3 bases and J 9 bases; bases outside gene matches: 13.

J is TRBJ2-7 and V is TRBV7-9; 10 bases align to TRBD2. The trim removed 5 bases at V and 7 bases at J, leaving 11 bases unmatched. Germline V CDR1 and CDR2: SEHNR, FQNEAQ (reference sequence). CDR3 size: 15 residues. The CDR3 protein is CASSRSGRAVMEQYF. The CDR3 nucleotides are TGTGCCAGCAGCCGCAGCGGGAGGGCCGTGATGGAGCAGTACTTC.

The chain recombines TRBV7-9 with TRBJ2-1; TRBD1 aligns across 9 bases. V lost 6 bases, J lost 7 bases, and 13 bases stayed unmatched. CDR3 length: 16 residues. CDR1 is SEHNR, CDR2 FQNEAQ, per germline (reference sequence). In nucleotides, the CDR3 is TGTGCCAGCAGGTTCGGACAGGGGCGTGGCGGGAATGAGCAGTTCTTC. Translating it yields CASRFGQGRGGNEQFF.

Points on this clone: Within the sample, other DNA sequences also encode this same CDR3. V usage is TRBV30 and J usage is TRBJ2-7; D may be TRBD1 (5 bases). This CDR3 spans 12 amino acids. Germline lookup yields CDR1 GTSNPN and CDR2 SVGIG (reference sequence). V shed 3 bases and J shed 6 bases, with 12 bases lying between them. CDR3 nucleotides: TGTGCCTGGAGGGAACAGGCCGGCGAGCAGTACTTC. Translating it yields CAWREQAGEQYF.

With regard to this clone: Other DNA variants within this sample encode the same CDR3. This rearrangement joins TRBV5-1 to TRBJ2-2; maybe TRBD2 (6 bases). Trimming shortened V by 2 bases and J by 0 bases, and 8 bases separated the two germline ends. The CDR3 extends over 15 amino acids. CDR1 SGHRS and CDR2 YFSETQ come from the germline V gene. For the CDR3, the DNA is TGCGCCAGCAGCTTTAGCGGTTCGAACACCGGGGAGCTGTTTTTT. It codes for CASSFSGSNTGELFF.

V is TRBV28 and J is TRBJ1-1; TRBD1 matches 7 bases. V gave up 2 bases and J gave up 0 bases; unmatched junction bases: 9. This CDR3 is 17 amino acids long. Germline CDR1 reads MDHEN; CDR2 reads SYDVKM. The CDR3 protein is CASSLRRTTGLNTEAFF. CDR3 DNA sequence: TGTGCCAGCAGTTTACGAAGGACGACAGGGTTGAACACTGAAGCTTTCTTT.

The chain couples TRBV5-1 to TRBJ2-6, with a tentative D call TRBD1 (6 bases). V dropped 3 bases and J dropped 0 bases, with 25 bases sitting between them. Germline V gene sequence: CDR1 SGHRS, CDR2 YFSETQ. The CDR3 sequence is 21 residues long. CDR3 sequence (DNA): TGCGCCAGCAGCTCTGCGGAGCCCAGAAAAAGACAGGCCTCTGGGGCCAACGTCCTGACTTTC. Encoded protein: CASSSAEPRKRQASGANVLTF. Complete variable domain (other parts from reference TRBV5-1 and TRBJ2-6): KAGVTQTPRYLIKTRGQQVTLSCSPISGHRSVSWYQQTPGQGLQFLFEYFSETQRNKGNFPGRFSGRQFSNSRSEMNVSTLELGDSALYLCASSSAEPRKRQASGANVLTFGAGSRLTVL.